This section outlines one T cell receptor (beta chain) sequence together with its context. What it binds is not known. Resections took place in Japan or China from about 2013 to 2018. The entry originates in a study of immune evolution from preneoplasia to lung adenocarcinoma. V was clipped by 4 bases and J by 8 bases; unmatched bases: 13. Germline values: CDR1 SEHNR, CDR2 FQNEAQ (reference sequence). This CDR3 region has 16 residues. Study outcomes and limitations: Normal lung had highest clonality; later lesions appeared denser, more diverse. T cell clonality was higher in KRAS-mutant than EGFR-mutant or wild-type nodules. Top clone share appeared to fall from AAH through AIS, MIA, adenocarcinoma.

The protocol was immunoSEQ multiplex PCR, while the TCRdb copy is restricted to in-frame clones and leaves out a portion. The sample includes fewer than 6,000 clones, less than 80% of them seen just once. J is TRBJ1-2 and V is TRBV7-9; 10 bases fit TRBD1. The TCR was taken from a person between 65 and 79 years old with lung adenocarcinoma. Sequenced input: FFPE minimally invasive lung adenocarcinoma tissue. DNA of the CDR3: TGTGCCAGCAGCTCCCAGACAGGGGGCGCGTCTCGAGGCTACACCTTC. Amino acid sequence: CASSSQTGGASRGYTF.